A selection of T cell receptor beta chains follows, all from one sample in a study of blood T cell repertoires in COVID-19. The protocol was immunoSEQ multiplex PCR, while the TCRdb copy is restricted to in-frame clones and leaves out a portion. Here the sample spans 120,000 or so clones, approximately 90% being singletons. The sample comprised peripheral blood. These receptors originate from a human donor in a cohort sampled during active COVID-19. Both conserved end residues are part of each CDR3. The order of the fields is D gene, J gene, V gene, clone size, CDR3 DNA, CDR3 protein. The D gene is left open where the match is weak. Rows may omit the clone size; those that give it use once, few, many or a size class.

TRBD2,TRBJ2-1,TRBV9,.,TGTGCCAGCAGCGTGTCTAGCGGGGGGTCCTACAATGAGCAGTTCTTC,CASSVSSGGSYNEQFF
.,TRBJ1-1,TRBV5-1,.,TGCGCCAGCAGCCTTGGGAACCTACAGGGTAACTCTGAAGCTTTCTTT,CASSLGNLQGNSEAFF
.,TRBJ2-5,TRBV11-3,once,TGTGCCAGCAGCTTATCAACAGGGACCCGCCCGGAGACCCAGTACTTC,CASSLSTGTRPETQYF
.,TRBJ1-6,TRBV4-1,.,TGCGCCAGCAGCCTGAACCAACACGACAGACTCCTAAATTCACCCCTCCACTTT,CASSLNQHDRLLNSPLHF
.,TRBJ2-7,TRBV4-1,few,TGCGCCAGCAGCCAAGTGGCACAGGGAAGGAGCTCCTACGAGCAGTACTTC,CASSQVAQGRSSYEQYF
.,TRBJ2-1,TRBV11-3,.,TGTGCCAGCAGCTCCTTCGTGACAGCCCACTACAATGAGCAGTTCTTC,CASSSFVTAHYNEQFF
TRBD2,TRBJ2-1,TRBV29-1,once,TGCAGCGGCACCCCCGCCACTAGCGGGAGGGTAGGTGAGCAGTTCTTC,CSGTPATSGRVGEQFF
.,TRBJ1-1,TRBV5-1,once,TGCGCCAGCAGCCCAAGCTTGAACACTGAAGCTTTCTTT,CASSPSLNTEAFF
.,TRBJ2-7,TRBV15,.,TGTGCCACCAGCGGGACCAGGGGGGTCTACGAGCAGTACTTC,CATSGTRGVYEQYF
.,TRBJ1-1,TRBV20-1,few,TGCAGTGTGGGGGCGAACACTGAAGCTTTCTTT,CSVGANTEAFF
TRBD1,TRBJ2-5,TRBV5-6,.,TGTGCCAGCAGCTTGGGACAGGGGGTTCGAGAGACCCAGTACTTC,CASSLGQGVRETQYF